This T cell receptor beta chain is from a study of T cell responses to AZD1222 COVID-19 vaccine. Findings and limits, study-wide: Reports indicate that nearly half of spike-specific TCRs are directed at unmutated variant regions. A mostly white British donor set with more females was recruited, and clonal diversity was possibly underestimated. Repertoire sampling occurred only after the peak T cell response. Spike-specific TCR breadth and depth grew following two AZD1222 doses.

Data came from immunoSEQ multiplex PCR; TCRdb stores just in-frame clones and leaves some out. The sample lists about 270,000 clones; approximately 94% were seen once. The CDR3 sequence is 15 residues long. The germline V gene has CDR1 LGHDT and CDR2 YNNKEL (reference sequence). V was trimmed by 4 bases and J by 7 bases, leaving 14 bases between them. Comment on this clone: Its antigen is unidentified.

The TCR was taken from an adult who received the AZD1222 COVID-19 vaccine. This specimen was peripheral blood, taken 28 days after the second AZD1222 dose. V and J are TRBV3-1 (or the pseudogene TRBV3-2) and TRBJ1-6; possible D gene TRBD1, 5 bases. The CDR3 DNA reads TGTGCCAGCAGCCTAGTCGGGGCAGGGAATTCACCCCTCCACTTT. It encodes CASSLVGAGNSPLHF.